Here is one T cell receptor beta chain with its context. The authors built TCR beta libraries using iRepertoire HTBI primers and Arm-PCR of CDR3 regions. Original data processing: From all samples, identification returned 13 to 15 TRBJ and about 63 TRBV segments. TCRdb redid the calling of the multiplex PCR reads with MiXCR, one entry per CDR3 protein. The V and J calls shown here were made by TCRdb, not taken from the authors' results. This sample has under 350,000 distinct CDR3 sequences, with roughly a fifth found just once. The CDR3 has 15 amino acids. CDR1 and CDR2 (germline): SGHAT, FQNNGV. V was shortened by 0 bases and J by 4 bases, with 9 bases between the two germline ends. The sample belongs to a study of regulatory T cells in long-lasting Graves disease. Time point noted: persistent/refractory GD, antithyroid drugs over 5 years with positive TRAb. PBMCs were the source of the RNA used for TCR sequencing. Each patient gave roughly 9.2 milliliters of EDTA-anticoagulated peripheral blood.

The V gene is TRBV11-2, the J gene TRBJ2-2; TRBD2 might be the D (6 bases). Sequences were derived from peripheral blood mononuclear cells (PBMCs), sampled when the disease was refractory, from a patient treated with antithyroid drugs. The TCR sequence derives from a female donor with Graves disease. CDR3 nucleotide sequence: TGTGCCAGCAGCTTAGAGGGGACTGCCACCGGGGAGCTGTTTTTT. Translating gives CASSLEGTATGELFF.